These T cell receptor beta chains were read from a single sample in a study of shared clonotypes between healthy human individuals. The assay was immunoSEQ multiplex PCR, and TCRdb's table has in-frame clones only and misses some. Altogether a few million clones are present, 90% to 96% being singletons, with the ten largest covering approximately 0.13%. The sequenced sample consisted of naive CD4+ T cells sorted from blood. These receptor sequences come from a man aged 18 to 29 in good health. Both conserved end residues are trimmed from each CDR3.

CDR3: ASIAGGQDGELF; V: TRBV28; J: TRBJ2-2
CDR3: ASSNQVEGSYNSPLH; V: TRBV18; J: TRBJ1-6
CDR3: AWSLGATANTGELF; V: TRBV30; J: TRBJ2-2
CDR3: ASSLGSSSSGNTIY; V: TRBV5-4; J: TRBJ1-3
CDR3: ASSSQGVPYEQY; V: TRBV4-1; J: TRBJ2-7
CDR3: ASSQGLGNSPLH; V: TRBV4-3; J: TRBJ1-6
CDR3: ASSLEAGAMEKLF; V: TRBV5-1; J: TRBJ1-4
CDR3: ASSLGTANYGYT; V: TRBV28; J: TRBJ1-2
CDR3: ASSPLQGAQY; V: TRBV18; J: TRBJ2-5
CDR3: ASRSTGNYGYT; V: TRBV6-5; J: TRBJ1-2
CDR3: ASSLRGNFNYGYT; V: TRBV6-5; J: TRBJ1-2
CDR3: ASSLAGSTEAF; V: TRBV5-1; J: TRBJ1-1
CDR3: ASSLTVGFYEQY; V: TRBV28; J: TRBJ2-7
CDR3: ASSEAGTGLGYT; V: TRBV6-1; J: TRBJ1-2
CDR3: ASSLAPGSYNEQF; V: TRBV5-1; J: TRBJ2-1
CDR3: ASSEGTVTDTQY; V: TRBV10-1; J: TRBJ2-3
CDR3: ASSGGPGNIQY; V: TRBV25-1; J: TRBJ2-4
CDR3: ASSPRTASGNTIY; V: TRBV4-1; J: TRBJ1-3
CDR3: ASSLVGGLGADEQF; V: TRBV7-6; J: TRBJ2-1
CDR3: ASREGQKYTEAF; V: TRBV6-5; J: TRBJ1-1